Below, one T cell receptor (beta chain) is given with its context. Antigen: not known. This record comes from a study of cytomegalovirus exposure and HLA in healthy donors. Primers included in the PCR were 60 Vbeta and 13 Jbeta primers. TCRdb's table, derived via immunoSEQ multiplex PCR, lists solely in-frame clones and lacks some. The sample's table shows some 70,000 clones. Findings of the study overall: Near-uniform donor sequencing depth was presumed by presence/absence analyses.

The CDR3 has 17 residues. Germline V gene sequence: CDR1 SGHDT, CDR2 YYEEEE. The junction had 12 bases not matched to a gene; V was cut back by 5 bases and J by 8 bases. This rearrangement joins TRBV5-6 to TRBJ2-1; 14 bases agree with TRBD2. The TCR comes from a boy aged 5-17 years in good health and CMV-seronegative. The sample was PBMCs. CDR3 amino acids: CASRRHLTSGRGYEQFF. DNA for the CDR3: TGTGCCAGCAGAAGGCACCTGACTAGCGGGAGGGGCTATGAGCAGTTCTTC.